The clone carrying this TCR beta chain showed up just a few times. The antigen remains undetermined. TCRdb reprocessed the RT-PCR reads with MiXCR, giving one entry per CDR3 protein. Of around 540,000 distinct CDR3 sequences listed, approximately 12% are singletons. This sample stems from a study of response to subunit inactivated influenza vaccine. Whole-study results and caveats: The authors suggested that few new T cells are recruited per seasonal influenza vaccination.

This sample comprised PBMCs from blood, obtained on the day of vaccination. The clonotype originates from a man in his forties or fifties who received an inactivated influenza vaccine.

The CDR3 nucleotides are TGTGCCAGCAGTCCTCGGGACAGGGGCTCTGGAAACACCATATATTTT. Translated: CASSPRDRGSGNTIYF. V usage is TRBV12-3 or TRBV12-4 and J usage is TRBJ1-3; 10 bases are shared with TRBD1. The CDR3 is made up of 16 amino acids. After removal of 5 bases from V and 0 bases from J, the junction contained 4 bases not matched to a gene.